The rows below give T cell receptor beta chains drawn from one sample of a study of early T cells in non-severe SARS-CoV-2 infection. TCRdb reprocessed the 5' RACE reads via MiXCR and lists one record per CDR3 protein. Among around 77,000 distinct CDR3 sequences listed, about 9.5% were seen once. The sequencing used whole blood, collected at baseline. These receptors all come from an adult who was a healthcare worker with PCR-confirmed SARS-CoV-2 infection or an uninfected control (not recorded which). Both conserved end residues are part of each CDR3. The order of the fields is clone size, D gene, V gene, J gene, CDR3 DNA, CDR3 protein. A D gene is named only where the DNA matches it firmly. Clone size is stated in some rows and not others, as once, few, many or a class when expanded.

>many|NA|TRBV7-2|TRBJ2-7
TGTGCCAGCAGCCCCACCCGCGGTAGCCACGAGCAGTACTTC
CASSPTRGSHEQYF
>few|TRBD1|TRBV6-5|TRBJ2-7
TGTGCCAGCAGACCAGGACAGGGGGCCTACGAGCAGTACTTC
CASRPGQGAYEQYF
>few|NA|TRBV6-6|TRBJ1-5
TGTGCCAGCAGTTACTCATCAGGGGCCAATCAGCCCCAGCATTTT
CASSYSSGANQPQHF
>many|TRBD2|TRBV5-4|TRBJ2-3
TGTGCCAGCAGCCCGGGGGGGCAGGGGCGGGATACGCAGTATTTT
CASSPGGQGRDTQYF
>NA|TRBD2|TRBV7-3|TRBJ2-1
TGTGCCAGCAGCTTAAGACCAGCGGGGGCGCAGTTCTTC
CASSLRPAGAQFF
>NA|TRBD2|TRBV6-4|TRBJ2-2
TGTGCCAGCAGCCCTCTAGCGGGGGGCACCGGGGAGCTGTTTTTT
CASSPLAGGTGELFF
>few|TRBD1|TRBV7-8|TRBJ1-6
TGTGCCAGCAGCTACGGACAGGGGGGATCACCCCTCCACTTT
CASSYGQGGSPLHF
>many|TRBD1|TRBV20-1|TRBJ2-2
TGCAGTGCTCTGACAGGGACCGGGGAGCTGTTTTTT
CSALTGTGELFF
>few|NA|TRBV11-2|TRBJ2-1
TGTGCCAGCAGCACTCATAAGGGAGTCTATGAGCAGTTCTTC
CASSTHKGVYEQFF
>few|NA|TRBV12-3/TRBV12-4|TRBJ1-1
TGTGCCAGCAGTTTGACAGGTGGGAACACTGAAGCTTTCTTT
CASSLTGGNTEAFF
>NA|NA|TRBV11-2|TRBJ2-7
TGTGCCAGCAGCGCTGACCCCCAGGGAAACGAGCAGTACTTC
CASSADPQGNEQYF
>many|NA|TRBV9|TRBJ1-1
TGTGCCAGCAGCGTAGACCTGAACACTGAAGCTTTCTTT
CASSVDLNTEAFF
>few|TRBD1|TRBV14|TRBJ2-7
TGTGCCAGCAGCCAACAGGACAGGCTGGATGAGCAGTACTTC
CASSQQDRLDEQYF
>NA|TRBD1|TRBV3-1|TRBJ2-7
TGTGCCAGCAGCCAAGATCTTGCTATTGGTTTCGGGACAGGCCTATACGAGCAGTACTTC
CASSQDLAIGFGTGLYEQYF
>NA|NA|TRBV10-3|TRBJ1-3
TGTGCCATCAGTGAGAGCGGAAACACCATATATTTT
CAISESGNTIYF
>many|NA|TRBV30|TRBJ2-7
TGTGCCTGGAGGCGGGGCACGGGGGAGCAGTACTTC
CAWRRGTGEQYF
>many|TRBD1|TRBV7-7|TRBJ2-1
TGTGCTAGCAGCTTAGGGACAGCGCAATCGGAGCAGTTCTTC
CASSLGTAQSEQFF
>NA|NA|TRBV27|TRBJ2-3
TGTGCCAGCAGTTTTCATTATAGCACAGATACGCAGTATTTT
CASSFHYSTDTQYF
>few|NA|TRBV6-5|TRBJ1-5
TGTGCCAGCACCCGGGGACCGAATCAGCCCCAGCATTTT
CASTRGPNQPQHF
>NA|TRBD1|TRBV6-2/TRBV6-3|TRBJ1-5
TGTGCCAGCACCCGACAGGGGAGCAATCAGCCCCAGCATTTT
CASTRQGSNQPQHF
>many|NA|TRBV20-1|TRBJ2-7
TGCAGTGCTAGGGACAGCCTCTACGAGCAGTACTTC
CSARDSLYEQYF
>few|TRBD1|TRBV6-4|TRBJ2-6
TGTGCCAGCAGTTCTACCCCAGGGGACCCCGACAGGGGACTCTCTGGGGCCAACGTCCTGACTTTC
CASSSTPGDPDRGLSGANVLTF
>NA|NA|TRBV6-2/TRBV6-3|TRBJ2-7
TGTGCCAGCAGTTACTCGACCGGTAACGAGCAGTACTTC
CASSYSTGNEQYF
>NA|NA|TRBV18|TRBJ1-2
TGTGCCAGCTCACCACGCGGGGCGTCTAACTATGGCTACACCTTC
CASSPRGASNYGYTF
>NA|TRBD2|TRBV20-1|TRBJ2-3
TGCAGTGCTAGGGGGACTAGGTTTGCAGATACGCAGTATTTT
CSARGTRFADTQYF
>few|NA|TRBV7-9|TRBJ2-7
TGTGCCAGCAGCTTAGAATCGAAAGGTACCTACGAGCAGTACTTC
CASSLESKGTYEQYF
>many|NA|TRBV14|TRBJ1-2
TGTGCCAGCAGCCAAGTAGGGCGGGGTGGCTACACCTTC
CASSQVGRGGYTF
>NA|NA|TRBV5-1|TRBJ2-7
TGCGCCAGCAGCTCCGTGGGTGGGGGCTGGTACGAGCAGTACTTC
CASSSVGGGWYEQYF
>many|TRBD1|TRBV5-4|TRBJ2-7
TGTGCCAGCAGGGTTACAGGGGCCGGCGAGCAGTACTTC
CASRVTGAGEQYF
>many|NA|TRBV19|TRBJ2-4
TGTGCCAGTAGTATCGGTTTCCTAGCCAAAAACATTCAGTACTTC
CASSIGFLAKNIQYF
>many|TRBD2|TRBV3-1|TRBJ2-3
TGTGCCAGCAGCCAAGATTTCGCGGGGGGTGATACGCAGTATTTT
CASSQDFAGGDTQYF
>NA|TRBD1|TRBV5-4|TRBJ1-1
TGTGCCAGCAGCCCAGGGGGGACCACTGAAGCTTTCTTT
CASSPGGTTEAFF
>NA|NA|TRBV12-5|TRBJ2-1
TGTGCTAGTGGCCTGAGGGGGTCTGCCTACAATGAGCAGTTCTTC
CASGLRGSAYNEQFF
>many|NA|TRBV29-1|TRBJ2-1
TGCAGCGCTGACCTCGGACGGTTACAGTTCTTC
CSADLGRLQFF
>NA|NA|TRBV7-2|TRBJ2-7
TGTGCCAGCAGCTTATTTCTGGGGAACGAGCAGTACTTC
CASSLFLGNEQYF
>few|TRBD1|TRBV5-6|TRBJ1-6
TGTGCCAGCAGCTTTGGGACAGGGGGCTTCACTTCACCCCTCCACTTT
CASSFGTGGFTSPLHF
>many|TRBD1|TRBV7-9|TRBJ2-4
TGTGCCAGCAGTCGGGACAGGGGGATAAACATTCAGTACTTC
CASSRDRGINIQYF
>few|NA|TRBV7-9|TRBJ1-6
TGTGCCAGCAGCTTATCCGCAGGTCAAGATCCACCCCTCCACTTT
CASSLSAGQDPPLHF